This T cell receptor beta chain was identified during a study of Graves' ophthalmopathy and Graves' hyperthyroidism. Study-wide results and limits: Blood also contained most of the expanded thyroid clonotypes above 0.001 frequency. Cross-validated, the 13-signature model showed 87.88%/81.08% sensitivity/specificity, and 80%/75% in the test set.

CDR1 is SNHLY, CDR2 FYNNEI, per germline. V lost 3 bases, J lost 8 bases, and 10 bases lay in between. This CDR3 region has 12 residues. RNA transcripts yielded amplified TCR beta CDR3 regions. The workflow started with a first-round RT-PCR run with HTBI primers and then moved on to a second-round multiplex PCR. Via MiXCR, TCRdb re-called the multiplex PCR reads, giving one row per CDR3 protein. Counted here are about 740,000 distinct CDR3 sequences, approximately 40% occurring once; the ten biggest clones make up 44%. Remarks on this clonotype: Antigen: not known.

This rearrangement joins TRBV2 to TRBJ1-2, with D possibly matching TRBD1 (6 bases). The sample consisted of peripheral blood. This TCR was sampled from an adult man with Graves' ophthalmopathy. This chain's CDR3 is CASSDRGKGYTF. The CDR3 region has the DNA TGTGCCAGCAGTGACAGGGGTAAGGGCTACACCTTC.